Below are 13 T cell receptor beta chains sequenced from a single sample in a study of low-dose radiotherapy and immunotherapy resistance in tumors. As to time point: after trial treatment. Treatment described: LDRT plus nivolumab, ipilimumab, low-dose cyclophosphamide and aspirin (RACIN trial). Both TCRalpha and TCRbeta chains were reverse transcribed with V-gene-specific primers. TCRs were amplified for approximately 21 PCR cycles with a constant-region primer and V-primer adapter. TCRdb called the reads again in MiXCR, with one record for every CDR3 protein. The sample carries 100,000 or so distinct CDR3 sequences, around 21% recorded once. The specimen was PBMCs, collected after low-dose radiotherapy plus immunotherapy. The receptors stem from a male donor with prostate cancer.

This clonotype was picked up many times. The genes are TRBV6-8 and TRBJ2-5; perhaps TRBD2 as D (5 bases). This CDR3 has 16 amino acids. Germline loops: CDR1 MNHGY, CDR2 SAAAGT. V was trimmed by 0 bases and J by 4 bases, leaving 15 bases between them. CDR3 protein: CASSYSLTGILETQYF. As DNA, the CDR3 is TGTGCCAGCAGTTACTCCTTAACCGGGATCTTAGAGACCCAGTACTTC.

Ten or more counts support this clonotype. This rearrangement joins TRBV7-9 to TRBJ2-1; weak D call: TRBD2 (6 bases). V was pared by 4 bases and J by 6 bases, with 16 bases between. The CDR3 covers 15 residues. Germline-derived CDR1 and CDR2 are SEHNR and FQNEAQ (reference sequence). The DNA for the CDR3 is TGTGCCAGCAGCTCATCCCGGGACTCCAGCAATGAGCAGTTCTTC. It is translated as CASSSSRDSSNEQFF.

This clonotype was seen many times. The J gene is TRBJ2-5, the V gene TRBV12-3 or TRBV12-4; the D is unclear. The CDR3 contains 12 residues. V lost 6 bases to trimming and J lost 0 bases, with 5 bases between them. The CDR3 DNA reads as TGTGCCAGCAGGAGGAACCAAGAGACCCAGTACTTC. Its protein is CASRRNQETQYF.

Ten or more counts support this clonotype. This chain links TRBV21-1 with TRBJ2-7; TRBD2, the table's D call, lacks a check against the DNA. TRBV21-1 is listed as a pseudogene. This CDR3 comprises 15 residues. CDR3 DNA sequence: TGTGCCAGCAGCAAGGGGACTAGCGGGGTTTACGAGCAGTACTTC. This codes for CASSKGTSGVYEQYF.

This clonotype was seen many times. The chain employs TRBV7-9 and TRBJ2-3; 9 nucleotides agree with TRBD2. Per the germline V gene, CDR1 is SEHNR and CDR2 is FQNEAQ (reference sequence). The CDR3 loop spans 16 amino acids. V shed 4 bases and J 4 bases; nucleotides not matched to a gene: 9. In DNA form, the CDR3 reads TGTGCCAGCAGCTCGGTCGGGACTAGCCTCCCAGATACGCAGTATTTT. It codes for CASSSVGTSLPDTQYF.

Ten or more counts support this clonotype. This chain links TRBV20-1 with TRBJ1-5; 8 nucleotides agree with TRBD1. The V gene's germline CDR1 is DFQATT and CDR2 SNEGSKA (reference sequence). This CDR3 region has 15 residues. V lost 0 bases to trimming and J lost 4 bases; unmatched junction nucleotides: 5. In DNA form, the CDR3 reads TGCAGTGCTAGAGATCAGGGGGCAGGGAATCAGCCCCAGCATTTT. Encoded protein: CSARDQGAGNQPQHF.

This clonotype was seen a few times. V usage is TRBV5-4 and J usage is TRBJ2-5, with 9 nucleotides matching TRBD2. Trimming took 0 bases from V and 1 from J; bases not matched to a gene: 4. CDR1 and CDR2 from the germline V gene are SGHNT and YYREEE (reference sequence). This CDR3 comprises 16 residues. The CDR3, as DNA: TGTGCCAGCAGCTTGGTCAGCGGGGGGATCCAAGAGACCCAGTACTTC. Translating gives CASSLVSGGIQETQYF.

This clonotype was counted many times. The J gene is TRBJ1-4, the V gene TRBV30; D ambiguous. This CDR3 has 13 residues. Trimming cost V 0 bases and J 8 bases, with 10 bases left between them. The V gene's germline CDR1 is GTSNPN and CDR2 SVGIG (reference sequence). CDR3 in DNA: TGTGCCTGGAGTGTCCTCGACGAGGAAAAACTGTTTTTT. It yields the protein CAWSVLDEEKLFF.

This clonotype was picked up many times. Sequence at one end of the junction differs from germline and may be a read error. The rearrangement uses TRBV27 and TRBJ1-2, with D possibly matching TRBD1 (6 bases). The CDR3 covers 14 residues. The germline V gene has CDR1 MNHEY and CDR2 SMNVEV (reference sequence). The CDR3 region has the DNA TGTGCCAGTAGTTCCTCACAGGGAATCTATGGCTACACCTTC. Its protein is CASSSSQGIYGYTF.

At least ten counts were recorded for this clonotype. V and J are TRBV18 and TRBJ2-7; 7 nucleotides agree with TRBD2. Germline V gene data show CDR1 as KGHSH and CDR2 as LQKENI. The CDR3 has 14 residues. Germline trimming cut 5 bases from V and 3 bases from J; bases unmatched to any gene: 7. The CDR3 nucleotides read TGTGCCAGCTCAGAGCTAGCGGAAAACTACGAGCAGTACTTC. Translated, it gives CASSELAENYEQYF.

This clonotype was counted ten times or more. CDR3 bases: TGTGCCAGCAGCCCCAAGACAGGGGGGAGCACCGGGGAGCTGTTTTTT. Encoded protein: CASSPKTGGSTGELFF. V and J are TRBV7-9 and TRBJ2-2; 9 bases are a match to TRBD1. Germline assignment: CDR1 SEHNR and CDR2 FQNEAQ (reference sequence). This CDR3 is built from 16 residues. Losses at the gene ends were 5 bases for V and 4 bases for J; bases not matched to a gene: 8.

This chain joins TRBV28 and TRBJ2-1; 9 bases match TRBD2. Germline V gene lookup returns CDR1 MDHEN and CDR2 SYDVKM. Trimming took 7 bases from V and 4 from J; bases not matched to a gene: 11. This CDR3 contains 16 residues. The CDR3 reads CASNSAGTSRYNEQFF. In DNA form, the CDR3 reads TGTGCCAGCAATTCCGCCGGGACTAGCCGATACAATGAGCAGTTCTTC.

This clonotype was detected ten times or more. The chain links TRBV14 to TRBJ1-4; D is possibly TRBD1 (5 bases). The germline V gene encodes CDR1 SGHDN and CDR2 FVKESK. V was trimmed by 4 bases and J by 3 bases, leaving 12 bases between them. The CDR3 is 15 amino acids. DNA for the CDR3: TGTGCCAGCAGCCGCCTCCGGGGGGCTAATGAAAAACTGTTTTTT. This gives the protein CASSRLRGANEKLFF.